Listed here is a single T cell receptor (beta chain). Assay: immunoSEQ multiplex PCR; the TCRdb copy retains only in-frame clones and omits some. The data hold tens of thousands of clones, with 85% to 95% observed a single time. The entry originates in a study of T cell changes during pregnancy in multiple sclerosis. Between the trimmed V and J ends, which lost 5 bases and 9 bases, there was a span of 11 bases. The germline CDR1 and CDR2 sequences are SGHTA and FQGTGA. This CDR3 contains 13 residues. The rearrangement uses TRBV7-3 and TRBJ1-6; D is unclear. This specimen was CD8+ T cells from peripheral blood mononuclear cells, taken in the second trimester of pregnancy. This TCR derives from a female donor with multiple sclerosis, enrolled in a pregnancy study. As DNA, the CDR3 is TGTGCCAGCAGCGATGCGAACGGTTCACCCCTCCACTTT. Translated, it gives CASSDANGSPLHF.